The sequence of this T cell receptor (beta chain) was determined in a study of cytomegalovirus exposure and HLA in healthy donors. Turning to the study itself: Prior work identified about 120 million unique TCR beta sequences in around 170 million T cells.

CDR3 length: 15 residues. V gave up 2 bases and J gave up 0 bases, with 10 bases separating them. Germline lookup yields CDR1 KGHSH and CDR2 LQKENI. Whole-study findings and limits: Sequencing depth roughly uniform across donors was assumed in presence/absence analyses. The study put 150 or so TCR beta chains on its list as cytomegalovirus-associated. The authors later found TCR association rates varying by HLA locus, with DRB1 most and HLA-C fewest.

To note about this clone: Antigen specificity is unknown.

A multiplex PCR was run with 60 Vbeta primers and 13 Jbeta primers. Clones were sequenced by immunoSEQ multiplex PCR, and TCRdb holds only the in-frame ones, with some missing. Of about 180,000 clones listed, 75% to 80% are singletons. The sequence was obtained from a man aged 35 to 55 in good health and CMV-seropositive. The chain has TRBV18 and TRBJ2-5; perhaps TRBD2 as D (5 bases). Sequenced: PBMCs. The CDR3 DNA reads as TGTGCCAGCTCACCAGGTCACGGGGACCAAGAGACCCAGTACTTC. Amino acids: CASSPGHGDQETQYF.